This T cell receptor (beta chain) emerged from a study of T-cell reconstitution after alpha-beta-depleted transplantation in children. The library targeted TCRbeta and was prepared with unique molecular identifiers. TCRdb analysed the PCR reads with MiXCR anew, one entry per CDR3 protein. The repertoire holds some 300,000 distinct CDR3 sequences, approximately 10% seen once, with 2% to 3% in the top ten. V gave up 8 bases and J gave up 0 bases, with 14 bases separating them. The CDR3 is made up of 15 amino acids. The source of this sequence is a human donor who donated a stem cell graft to a child with acute lymphoblastic leukemia. The material sequenced was PBMCs from the stem cell graft donor, taken from the stem cell graft. The chain employs TRBV23-1 and TRBJ1-5, with D possibly matching TRBD1 (6 bases). TRBV23-1 is an ORF; its function is uncertain. CDR3 sequence: CASREGGDSNQPQHF. The CDR3 DNA reads TGCGCCAGCCGGGAGGGGGGGGATAGCAATCAGCCCCAGCATTTT.